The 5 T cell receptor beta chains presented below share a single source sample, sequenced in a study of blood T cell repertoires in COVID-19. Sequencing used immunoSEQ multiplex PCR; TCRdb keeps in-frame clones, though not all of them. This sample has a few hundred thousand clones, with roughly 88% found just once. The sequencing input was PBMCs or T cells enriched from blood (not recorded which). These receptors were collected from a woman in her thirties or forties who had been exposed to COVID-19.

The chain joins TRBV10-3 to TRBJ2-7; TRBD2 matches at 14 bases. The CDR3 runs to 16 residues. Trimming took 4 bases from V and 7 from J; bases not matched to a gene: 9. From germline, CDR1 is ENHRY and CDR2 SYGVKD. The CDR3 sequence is CAISGNGLAGGGEQYV. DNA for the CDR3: TGTGCCATCAGTGGGAACGGACTAGCGGGAGGTGGGGAGCAGTACGTC.

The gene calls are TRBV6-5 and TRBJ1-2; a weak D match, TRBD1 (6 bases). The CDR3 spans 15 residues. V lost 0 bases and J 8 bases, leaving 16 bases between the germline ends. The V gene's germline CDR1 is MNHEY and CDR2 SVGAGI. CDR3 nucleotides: TGTGCCAGCAGTTACTCTCGGGGCAGCCAGGGGGGCTACACCTTC. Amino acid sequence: CASSYSRGSQGGYTF.

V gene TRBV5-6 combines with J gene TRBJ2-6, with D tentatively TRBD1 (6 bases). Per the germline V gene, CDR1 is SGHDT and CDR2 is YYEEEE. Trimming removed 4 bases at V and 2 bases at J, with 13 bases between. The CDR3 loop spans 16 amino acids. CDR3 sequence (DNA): TGTGCCAGCAGCACGGACAGTTCACCTGGGGCCAACGTCCTGACTTTC. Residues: CASSTDSSPGANVLTF.

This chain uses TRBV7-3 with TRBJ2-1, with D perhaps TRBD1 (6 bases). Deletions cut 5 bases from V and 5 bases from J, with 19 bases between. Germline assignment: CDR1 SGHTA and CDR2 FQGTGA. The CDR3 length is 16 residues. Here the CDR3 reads CASSPTGTSHNNEQFF. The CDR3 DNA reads TGTGCCAGCAGCCCTACAGGGACCTCTCATAACAATGAGCAGTTCTTC.

The CDR3 is CASSQENRGRAGTGELFF. CDR3 in DNA: TGTGCCAGCAGCCAAGAAAATCGCGGGAGGGCCGGAACCGGGGAGCTGTTTTTT. The chain is built from TRBV3-1 (or the pseudogene TRBV3-2) and TRBJ2-2; 9 nucleotides line up with TRBD2. The CDR3 consists of 18 residues. The V gene end was trimmed by 0 bases and the J gene end by 5 bases; junction bases not matched to a gene: 10. In germline, CDR1 is LGHDT, CDR2 YNNKEL (reference sequence).